The next 30 T cell receptor beta chains were all read from a single sample in a study of T cell responses to AZD1222 COVID-19 vaccine. The assay was immunoSEQ multiplex PCR, and TCRdb's table has in-frame clones only and misses some. The profile shows more than 120,000 clones, roughly 87% of them singletons. The material was peripheral blood, obtained 28 days after the second dose of the MenACWY control vaccine. These receptors came from an adult who received the MenACWY meningococcal vaccine as a control.

The chain has TRBV29-1 and TRBJ2-2; D may be TRBD1 (6 bases). The CDR3 consists of 15 residues. Per germline, CDR1 SQVTM and CDR2 ANQGSEA. The ends were cut back, 6 bases at V and 0 bases at J, with 14 bases in the middle. CDR3 DNA: TGCAGCGTGGGCCCACAGGGCTCGAACACCGGGGAGCTGTTTTTT. Translated: CSVGPQGSNTGELFF.

J is TRBJ2-1 and V is TRBV7-6; weak D call: TRBD2 (6 bases). The CDR3 sequence is 14 residues long. Trimming shortened V by 5 bases and J by 9 bases, and 17 bases separated the two germline ends. CDR1 is SGHVS and CDR2 is FNYEAQ in the germline V gene. In nucleotides, the CDR3 is TGTGCCAGCAGCGATGACTATAAGGAGGGTGAGCAGTTCTTC. Encoded protein: CASSDDYKEGEQFF. The full variable domain, completed using reference TRBV7-6 and TRBJ2-1, is GAGVSQSPRYKVTKRGQDVALRCDPISGHVSLYWYRQALGQGPEFLTYFNYEAQQDKSGLPNDRFSAERPEGSISTLTIQRTEQRDSAMYRCASSDDYKEGEQFFGPGTRLTVL.

The genes are TRBV19 and TRBJ1-6; TRBD1 matches 7 bases. The CDR3 is made up of 14 amino acids. Germline trimming cut 5 bases from V and 6 bases from J; bases unmatched to any gene: 4. Germline V gene data show CDR1 as LNHDA and CDR2 as SQIVND (reference sequence). CDR3 amino acids: CASSPQGGNSPLHF. The DNA of the CDR3 is TGTGCCAGTAGTCCTCAGGGGGGTAATTCACCCCTCCACTTT. Looking up the rest from reference TRBV19 and TRBJ1-6 gives the full variable domain: DGGITQSPKYLFRKEGQNVTLSCEQNLNHDAMYWYRQDPGQGLRLIYYSQIVNDFQKGDIAEGYSVSREKKESFPLTVTSAQKNPTAFYLCASSPQGGNSPLHFGNGTRLTVT.

The chain uses TRBV2 and TRBJ2-1; 7 bases align to TRBD1. The CDR3 totals 17 residues. The V gene's germline CDR1 is SNHLY and CDR2 FYNNEI. With 4 bases clipped from V and 0 bases from J, the junction kept 9 bases outside the gene matches. The CDR3 nucleotides are TGTGCCAGCAGTGCGAGGACAGGTTTGAGCTCCTACAATGAGCAGTTCTTC. This sequence encodes CASSARTGLSSYNEQFF.

The chain links TRBV5-6 to TRBJ2-7, with D tentatively TRBD1 (6 bases). The CDR3 loop spans 15 amino acids. Germline values: CDR1 SGHDT, CDR2 YYEEEE. V was cut by 3 bases and J by 4 bases, with 17 bases left in between. This CDR3 is CASSWGLPELYEQYF. The CDR3 coding sequence is TGTGCCAGCAGCTGGGGGCTCCCAGAGTTGTACGAGCAGTACTTC.

The chain carries TRBV7-3 and TRBJ1-2, with D hard to call. Germline loops: CDR1 SGHTA, CDR2 FQGTGA. The CDR3 sequence is 13 residues long. V was pared by 2 bases and J by 8 bases, with 12 bases between. The CDR3 DNA sequence: TGTGCCAGCAGCTTATTTGGAGGGTCGGGCTACACCTTC. Its translation: CASSLFGGSGYTF.

The V call is TRBV27, the J call TRBJ2-5; 7 nucleotides match TRBD2. The CDR3 loop spans 14 amino acids. Germline CDR1 and CDR2: MNHEY and SMNVEV (reference sequence). After removal of 8 bases from V and 4 bases from J, the junction contained 10 bases not matched to a gene. CDR3 loop: CASRKMREGETQYF. As DNA, the CDR3 is TGTGCCAGCCGAAAAATGAGGGAGGGAGAGACCCAGTACTTC.

The genes are TRBV19 and TRBJ2-5; D may be TRBD1 or TRBD2 (5 bases each). The CDR3 is made up of 15 amino acids. Germline V gene sequence: CDR1 LNHDA, CDR2 SQIVND (reference sequence). Trimming removed 4 bases at V and 2 bases at J, with 14 bases between. DNA for the CDR3: TGTGCCAGTAGTAATCCGGGACGGTCGCAAGAGACCCAGTACTTC. It specifies CASSNPGRSQETQYF.

This chain uses TRBV18 with TRBJ2-7; D call uncertain. The CDR3 has 13 residues. The germline CDR1 and CDR2 sequences are KGHSH and LQKENI. V was shortened by 3 bases and J by 3 bases, with 9 bases between the two germline ends. The CDR3 is CASSPPLLYEQYF. DNA for the CDR3: TGTGCCAGCTCACCCCCCCTCCTCTACGAGCAGTACTTC.

The chain couples TRBV5-6 to TRBJ1-1, with D uncertain. Germline V gives CDR1 SGHDT, CDR2 YYEEEE. Trimming stripped 0 bases from V and 4 bases from J, with 10 bases between. The CDR3 loop spans 14 amino acids. CDR3 nucleotide sequence: TGTGCCAGCAGCTTGGGGGCGTTGGTCACTGAAGCTTTCTTT. Translated: CASSLGALVTEAFF.

The chain has TRBV7-3 and TRBJ1-1; D may be TRBD1 (6 bases). The CDR3 length is 13 residues. Per the germline V gene, CDR1 is SGHTA and CDR2 is FQGTGA. The V end lost 4 bases, the J end lost 4 bases, and 10 bases lay between the germline ends. The CDR3 loop reads CASSSQGSTEAFF. The CDR3 nucleotides are TGTGCCAGCAGCTCACAGGGTAGCACTGAAGCTTTCTTT.

This clone has just one count. The chain employs TRBV4-3 and TRBJ1-2; TRBD1 is a possible D gene (5 bases). Germline V gives CDR1 LGHNA, CDR2 YSLEER. The CDR3 has 15 amino acids. The V gene lost 3 bases and the J gene lost 4 bases, with 15 bases spanning the gap. CDR3 region: CASSQRREGLYGYTF. The CDR3 DNA reads as TGCGCCAGCAGCCAGAGGAGAGAGGGACTCTATGGCTACACCTTC.

This clone has more than one count but fewer than ten. The V call is TRBV7-8, the J call TRBJ1-6; D perhaps matches TRBD1 (6 bases). The germline V gene encodes CDR1 SGHVS and CDR2 FQNEAQ. V lost 5 bases to trimming and J lost 5 bases, with 10 bases between them. The CDR3 is made up of 14 amino acids. CDR3 sequence (DNA): TGTGCCAGCAGCCTACAGGGTAATAATTCACCCCTCCACTTT. Translation gives CASSLQGNNSPLHF.

The chain is built from TRBV2 and TRBJ2-5; 9 nucleotides match TRBD2. CDR1 and CDR2 from the germline V gene are SNHLY and FYNNEI. The CDR3 covers 15 residues. V lost 6 bases, J lost 4 bases, and 9 bases stayed unmatched. CDR3 in DNA: TGTGCCAGCAGCCCCGGGCGGGGGGGAAGAGAGACCCAGTACTTC. Protein product: CASSPGRGGRETQYF.

The chain recombines TRBV29-1 with TRBJ2-1; a weak D match, TRBD2 (5 bases). Trimming removed 8 bases at V and 0 bases at J, with 17 bases between. This CDR3 has 15 residues. Germline values: CDR1 SQVTM, CDR2 ANQGSEA. CDR3 region: CSPSRWEYSYNEQFF. The CDR3 coding sequence is TGCAGCCCCTCGCGGTGGGAGTACTCCTACAATGAGCAGTTCTTC.

V gene TRBV28 combines with J gene TRBJ2-7, with 11 bases fitting TRBD1. Germline V gene sequence: CDR1 MDHEN, CDR2 SYDVKM. The junction had 4 bases not matched to a gene; V was cut back by 3 bases and J by 3 bases. The CDR3 totals 15 residues. The CDR3 region is CASSFTGTGGYEQYF. CDR3 DNA: TGTGCCAGCAGTTTCACTGGGACAGGGGGCTACGAGCAGTACTTC.

This clone was detected only a few times. The chain recombines TRBV7-8 with TRBJ1-1; 7 nucleotides match TRBD1. Trimming took 5 bases from V and 0 from J; bases not matched to a gene: 6. This CDR3 comprises 15 residues. The germline gives CDR1 SGHVS, CDR2 FQNEAQ. The CDR3 protein is CASSPSTGMNTEAFF. CDR3 DNA sequence: TGTGCCAGCAGCCCCTCGACAGGGATGAACACTGAAGCTTTCTTT.

The CDR3 sequence: CASRGQSYNEQFF. CDR3 nucleotides: TGTGCCAGCAGGGGACAGAGTTACAATGAGCAGTTCTTC. The chain joins TRBV2 to TRBJ2-1; 7 bases agree with TRBD1. CDR3 size: 13 residues. From germline, CDR1 is SNHLY and CDR2 FYNNEI. V lost 6 bases, J lost 4 bases, and 3 bases stayed unmatched.

The genes are TRBV19 and TRBJ2-1; D may be TRBD2 (5 bases). The CDR3 has 12 residues. V was trimmed by 5 bases and J by 9 bases, leaving 11 bases between them. CDR1 and CDR2 (germline): LNHDA, SQIVND (reference sequence). The CDR3 region is CASSVTGGEQFF. CDR3 sequence (DNA): TGTGCCAGTAGTGTGACCGGAGGTGAGCAGTTCTTC.

This chain connects TRBV7-8 to TRBJ1-1; D is possibly TRBD1 (5 bases). The CDR3 is 14 amino acids. Germline CDR1 is SGHVS and CDR2 is FQNEAQ. V was trimmed by 0 bases and J by 7 bases, leaving 12 bases between them. CDR3 bases: TGTGCCAGCAGCTTAGCCGGGGGGAAAAATGAAGCTTTCTTT. Protein: CASSLAGGKNEAFF.

The J gene is TRBJ2-5, the V gene TRBV3-1 (or the pseudogene TRBV3-2), with 7 bases fitting TRBD1. This CDR3 region has 14 residues. Germline CDR1 reads LGHDT; CDR2 reads YNNKEL (reference sequence). Trimming cost V 0 bases and J 5 bases; bases outside gene matches: 3. In DNA form, the CDR3 reads TGTGCCAGCAGCCAAGATAGGGGGCGGGAGACCCAGTACTTC. The encoded protein is CASSQDRGRETQYF.

V and J are TRBV12-5 and TRBJ2-7; no clear D gene. Per the germline V gene, CDR1 is LGHNT and CDR2 is FRNRAP. The CDR3 is 11 residues long. V lost 4 bases, J lost 4 bases, and 5 bases lay in between. DNA for the CDR3: TGTGCTAGTGGTTGGGGTTACGAGCAGTACTTC. The encoded protein is CASGWGYEQYF.

CDR3 loop: CASSWGGGNQPQHF. The CDR3 coding sequence is TGTGCCAGCAGCTGGGGAGGGGGCAATCAGCCCCAGCATTTT. The chain has TRBV5-4 and TRBJ1-5; tentatively, D is TRBD1 (5 bases). This CDR3 is 14 amino acids long. CDR1 and CDR2 from the germline V gene are SGHNT and YYREEE (reference sequence). The V gene lost 3 bases and the J gene lost 2 bases, with 9 bases spanning the gap.

The rearrangement joins TRBV10-3 to TRBJ2-3; possibly TRBD2 for D (7 bases). Deletions cut 6 bases from V and 3 bases from J, with 19 bases between. CDR3 length: 16 residues. CDR1 is ENHRY, CDR2 SYGVKD, per germline. In DNA form, the CDR3 reads TGTGCCATCAGGAAGAACAGGGAGGGGGGAACAGATACGCAGTATTTT. It is translated as CAIRKNREGGTDTQYF.

The chain is built from TRBV30 and TRBJ2-6; no firm D call. Germline-derived CDR1 and CDR2 are GTSNPN and SVGIG (reference sequence). V gave up 2 bases and J gave up 5 bases, with 13 bases separating them. CDR3 length: 15 amino acids. The DNA of the CDR3 is TGTGCCTGGAGTACCCCAATTAGCTGGGCCAACGTCCTGACTTTC. Translation gives CAWSTPISWANVLTF.

The chain links TRBV7-9 to TRBJ2-3, with 7 bases that match TRBD1. J gave up 2 bases and V 5 bases, and 10 bases lay outside the gene matches. Germline loops: CDR1 SEHNR, CDR2 FQNEAQ (reference sequence). The CDR3 length is 16 residues. Written as DNA, the CDR3 is TGTGCCAGCAGCCCCGAAGGGACAGTCTTCACAGATACGCAGTATTTT. Protein sequence: CASSPEGTVFTDTQYF. The full variable domain, with the rest looked up from reference TRBV7-9 and TRBJ2-3, is DTGVSQNPRHKITKRGQNVTFRCDPISEHNRLYWYRQTLGQGPEFLTYFQNEAQLEKSRLLSDRFSAERPKGSFSTLEIQRTEQGDSAMYLCASSPEGTVFTDTQYFGPGTRLTVL.

The genes are TRBV18 and TRBJ2-2; 9 bases map to TRBD1. Trimming at V came to 4 bases and at J to 5 bases, leaving 8 bases not matched to a gene. The germline V gene has CDR1 KGHSH and CDR2 LQKENI. CDR3 length equals 16 residues. CDR3 amino acids: CASSLTGQGVTGELFF. CDR3 DNA: TGTGCCAGCTCACTGACGGGACAGGGAGTAACCGGGGAGCTGTTTTTT.

The V call is TRBV9, the J call TRBJ2-1; no definite D call. CDR1 and CDR2 from the germline V gene are SGDLS and YYNGEE. The V end was cut by 7 bases, the J end by 3 bases, with 8 bases between. This CDR3 region has 12 residues. CDR3 region: CASAPNYNEQFF. The CDR3, as DNA: TGTGCCAGCGCCCCGAACTACAATGAGCAGTTCTTC.

The gene calls are TRBV2 and TRBJ1-2, with D perhaps TRBD1 (5 bases). The CDR3 sequence is 14 residues long. The V gene's germline CDR1 is SNHLY and CDR2 FYNNEI. The CDR3 sequence is CASWAGMGFYGYTF. In DNA, the CDR3 is TGTGCGTCGTGGGCAGGGATGGGGTTCTATGGCTACACCTTC.

V gene TRBV18 combines with J gene TRBJ1-1; the D gene is possibly TRBD1 (6 bases). The germline V gene has CDR1 KGHSH and CDR2 LQKENI. V lost 5 bases and J lost 1, with 11 bases in between. This CDR3 spans 14 amino acids. The CDR3 loop reads CASSGQTGNTEAFF. Written as DNA, the CDR3 is TGTGCCAGCTCAGGACAGACGGGGAACACTGAAGCTTTCTTT.